Reported below is one T cell receptor beta chain. These data come from a study of regulatory T cells in long-lasting Graves disease. Study summary: The definition of persistent Graves' disease was over 5 years of antithyroid drugs with positive TSH receptor antibodies.

Time point described: persistent/refractory GD, antithyroid drugs over 5 years with positive TRAb. Extracted RNA from PBMCs served as the source of the TCR library. With 5 bases clipped from V and 6 bases from J, the junction kept 10 bases outside the gene matches. The CDR3 length is 15 residues. The germline V gene has CDR1 LNHDA and CDR2 SQIVND (reference sequence). Through Arm-PCR of CDR3 regions and iRepertoire HTBI primers, TCR beta libraries were built. One entry per CDR3 protein, called by TCRdb with MiXCR from the multiplex PCR reads. Of 500,000 to 700,000 distinct CDR3 sequences listed, roughly 30% are singletons.

V is TRBV19 and J is TRBJ1-5; 7 positions agree with TRBD1. The sequencing used peripheral blood mononuclear cells (PBMCs), collected when the disease was refractory, from a patient treated with antithyroid drugs. The sequence came from a female donor with Graves disease. DNA of the CDR3: TGTGCCAGTAGTCTCGAGGGGGCGAAAATTCAGCCCCAGCATTTT. This codes for CASSLEGAKIQPQHF.